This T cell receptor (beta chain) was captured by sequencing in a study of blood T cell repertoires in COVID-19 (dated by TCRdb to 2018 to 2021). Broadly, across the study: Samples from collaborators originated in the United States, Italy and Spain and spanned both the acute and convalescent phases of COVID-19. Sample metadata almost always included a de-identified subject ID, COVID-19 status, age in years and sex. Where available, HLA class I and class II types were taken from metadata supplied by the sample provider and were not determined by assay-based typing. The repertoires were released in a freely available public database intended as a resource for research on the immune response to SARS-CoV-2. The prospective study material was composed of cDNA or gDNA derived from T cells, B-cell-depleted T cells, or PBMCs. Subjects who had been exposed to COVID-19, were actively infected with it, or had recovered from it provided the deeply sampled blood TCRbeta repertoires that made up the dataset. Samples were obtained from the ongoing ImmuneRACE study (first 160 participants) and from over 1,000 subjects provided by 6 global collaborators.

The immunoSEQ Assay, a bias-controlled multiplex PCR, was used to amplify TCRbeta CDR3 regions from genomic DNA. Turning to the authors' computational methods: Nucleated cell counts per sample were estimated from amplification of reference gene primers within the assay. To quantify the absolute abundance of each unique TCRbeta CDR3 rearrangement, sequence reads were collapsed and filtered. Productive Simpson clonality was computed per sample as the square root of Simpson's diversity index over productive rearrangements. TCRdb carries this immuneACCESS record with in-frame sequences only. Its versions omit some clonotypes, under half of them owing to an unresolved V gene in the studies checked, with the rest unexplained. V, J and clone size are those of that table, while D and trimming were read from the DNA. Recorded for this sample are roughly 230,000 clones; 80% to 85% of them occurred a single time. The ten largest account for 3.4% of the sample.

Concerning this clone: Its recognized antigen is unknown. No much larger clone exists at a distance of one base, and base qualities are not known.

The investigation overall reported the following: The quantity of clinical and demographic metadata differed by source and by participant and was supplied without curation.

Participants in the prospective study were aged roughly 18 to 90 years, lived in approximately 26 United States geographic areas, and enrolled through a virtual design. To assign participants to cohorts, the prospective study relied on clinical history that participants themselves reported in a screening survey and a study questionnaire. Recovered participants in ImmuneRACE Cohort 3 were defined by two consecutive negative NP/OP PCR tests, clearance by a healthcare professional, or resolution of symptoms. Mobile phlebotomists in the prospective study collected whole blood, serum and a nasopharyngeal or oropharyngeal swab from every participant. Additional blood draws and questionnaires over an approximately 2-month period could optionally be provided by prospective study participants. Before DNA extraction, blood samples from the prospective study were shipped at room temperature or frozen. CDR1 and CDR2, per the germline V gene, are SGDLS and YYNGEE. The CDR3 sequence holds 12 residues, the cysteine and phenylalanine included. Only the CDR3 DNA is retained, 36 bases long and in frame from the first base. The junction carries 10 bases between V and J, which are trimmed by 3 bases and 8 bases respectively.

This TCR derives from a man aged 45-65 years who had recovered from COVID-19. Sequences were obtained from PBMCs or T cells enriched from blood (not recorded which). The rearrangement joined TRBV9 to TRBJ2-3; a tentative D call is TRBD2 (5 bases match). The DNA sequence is TGTGCCAGCAGCGGAATAGAGGGTACGCAGTATTTT. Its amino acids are CASSGIEGTQYF.